Listed here are 18 T cell receptor beta chains from one sample, sequenced in a study of tumor-infiltrating lymphocytes in primary liver carcinoma. Starting from approximately 0.45 ug of total RNA, TCR beta cDNA was produced with a primer in the constant region. Libraries of TCR beta came from three nested multiplex PCR rounds with slightly modified ARM-PCR. Amplification in the first two PCR rounds was performed using TRBV1-TRBV30 forward primers and a C-beta reverse primer for around 9 cycles each. In TCRdb, the multiplex PCR reads were re-called with MiXCR into one record per CDR3 protein. The table includes 90,000 to 150,000 distinct CDR3 sequences, roughly 70% detected once. From around 20-30 mg of unsorted bulk tissue, DNA and RNA were co-extracted together. Sequencing used tumor-adjacent normal liver tissue. These receptors were obtained from a woman aged 60-75 years with primary liver carcinoma and hepatitis B virus infection.

Concerning this clonotype: One end of the junction fails to match germline, which may point to a read error. The rearrangement joins TRBV12-3 or TRBV12-4 to TRBJ2-3; D ambiguous. This CDR3 contains 13 residues. The CDR3 nucleotides read TGTGCTAGCAGTTTATCGTCCGGAATCACCCCGTATTTT. It yields the protein CASSLSSGITPYF.

As for this clonotype: At one end the junction does not follow the germline gene, possibly because of a read error. This chain connects TRBV19 to TRBJ2-1; tentatively, D is TRBD1 (7 bases). The CDR3 contains 11 residues. Germline assignment: CDR1 LNHDA and CDR2 SQIVND (reference sequence). DNA of the CDR3: TGTTCCAGGAACAGGGGAGGTGAGCAGTTCTTT. It is translated as CSRNRGGEQFF.

The rearrangement links TRBV20-1 to TRBJ1-2; D possibly corresponds to TRBD1 (5 bases). Trimming stripped 6 bases from V and 3 bases from J, with 14 bases between. Germline CDR1 is DFQATT and CDR2 is SNEGSKA (reference sequence). The CDR3 sequence is 13 residues long. CDR3 amino acids: CSARRGTDYGYTF. The DNA for the CDR3 is TGCAGTGCCCGACGGGGGACCGACTATGGCTACACCTTC.

About this clonotype itself: Mismatch with germline at one junction end may stem from a read error. The chain recombines TRBV7-8 with TRBJ1-1, with TRBD1 as a possible D gene (6 bases). The CDR3 is 13 amino acids. The V gene's germline CDR1 is SGHVS and CDR2 FQNEAQ. CDR3 residues: CANSLGRDTEASF. CDR3 DNA sequence: TGTGCCAACAGCTTAGGACGGGACACTGAAGCTTCCTTT.

To note about this clonotype: Just one base apart from a much larger clone, this may be a read error. The chain recombines TRBV5-4 with TRBJ2-5; TRBD2 might be the D (5 bases). The CDR3 is 14 residues long. Germline assignment: CDR1 SGHNT and CDR2 YYREEE (reference sequence). As DNA, the CDR3 is TGTGCCAGCAGCTTGGGTGGGAGCTTGGAGACCCAGCACTTC. Residues: CASSLGGSLETQHF.

For this clonotype: Just one base apart from a much larger clone, this may be a read error. The conserved closing phenylalanine or tryptophan is absent in this CDR3, likely reflecting a read error. This chain links TRBV12-3 or TRBV12-4 with TRBJ1-2, with D unresolved. The CDR3 consists of 12 residues. V lost 6 bases, J lost 4 bases, and 9 bases lay in between. CDR3 protein: CASSPNPYGYTS. The DNA of the CDR3 is TGTGCCAGCAGCCCTAATCCCTATGGCTACACCTCC.

As concerns this clonotype: This is likely a read error, given that the CDR3 carries no conserved phenylalanine or tryptophan at its end. Because the CDR3's place on the DNA is in doubt, the DNA is left out and the CDR3 is given as listed by TCRdb. The chain couples TRBV11-2 to TRBJ2-3. Germline CDR1 reads SGHAT; CDR2 reads FQNNGV. Including both end residues, the CDR3 is 17 amino acids long. CDR3 sequence reads: CASSLGIRRDGTDTHYS.

The V call is TRBV11-1, the J call TRBJ2-1, with TRBD2 matching over 11 bases. Germline assignment: CDR1 SGHAT and CDR2 FQDESV (reference sequence). The CDR3 contains 19 residues. The J segment lost 9 bases and the V segment lost 0 bases, leaving 16 bases of the junction unmatched. The CDR3 loop is CASSLALALLAGVRSEQFF. As DNA, the CDR3 is TGTGCCAGCAGCTTAGCGCTCGCACTACTAGCGGGAGTAAGATCTGAGCAGTTCTTC.

As regards this clonotype: A much larger clone sits a single nucleotide away, making a read error possible. This rearrangement joins TRBV28 to TRBJ1-4, with D unclear. Germline values: CDR1 MDHEN, CDR2 SYDVKM. This CDR3 contains 14 residues. The CDR3 bases are TGTGCCAGCAATAGTTTTGCAACTAATGAAAAACTGCTTTTT. Protein product: CASNSFATNEKLLF.

On this clonotype itself: At one end, the junction sequence differs from germline, possibly due to a read error. This rearrangement joins TRBV10-3 to TRBJ1-6; weak D call: TRBD1 (5 bases). This CDR3 has 16 residues. Germline loops: CDR1 ENHRY, CDR2 SYGVKD. This chain's CDR3 is CAINESPGMLGSPLHF. CDR3 sequence (DNA): TGTGCCATCAATGAGTCCCCAGGGATGTTAGGTTCACCCCTCCACTTT.

This clonotype was counted once. A read error may account for a junction end that differs from germline. J is TRBJ2-7 and V is TRBV11-2, with D tentatively TRBD1 (5 bases). The CDR3 extends over 13 amino acids. CDR1 is SGHAT, CDR2 FQNNGV, per germline. The CDR3 DNA is TGTGCCAGCAGTGCCGCTGGGGCCTACGATCAGTATTTC. Translated: CASSAAGAYDQYF.

Concerning this clonotype: The conserved phenylalanine or tryptophan is not found at the CDR3 terminus, so this likely reflects a read error. The rearrangement joins TRBV12-3 or TRBV12-4 to TRBJ2-2; D not resolved. This CDR3 has 16 amino acids. V shed 6 bases and J shed 0 bases, with 14 bases lying between them. As DNA, the CDR3 is TGTGCCAGCAGGCAAAGTTGGGGTACGAACACCGGGGAGCTGTTTCTT. Amino acids: CASRQSWGTNTGELFL.

CDR3 amino acids: CASSIAGANVLTF. CDR3 coding DNA: TGTGCCAGTAGTATAGCTGGGGCCAACGTCCTGACTTTC. V is TRBV19 and J is TRBJ2-6; D is uncertain. Deletions cut 1 base from V and 2 bases from J, with 0 bases between. Per the germline V gene, CDR1 is LNHDA and CDR2 is SQIVND (reference sequence). The CDR3 contains 13 residues.

Of note for this clonotype: At one end, the junction sequence differs from germline, possibly due to a read error. V is TRBV11-3 and J is TRBJ2-1; weak D call: TRBD2 (5 bases). This CDR3 region has 17 residues. Germline lookup yields CDR1 SGHNT and CDR2 YENEEA. DNA of the CDR3: TGTGCCAGCAGCTTAGGGTTCGGCGGGCTTTCCTTCAATGCGCAGTTGTTC. Protein sequence: CASSLGFGGLSFNAQLF. The full variable domain, in which reference TRBV11-3 and TRBJ2-1 provide the parts outside the CDR3, is EAGVVQSPRYKIIEKKQPVAFWCNPISGHNTLYWYLQNLGQGPELLIRYENEEAVDDSQLPKDRFSAERLKGVDSTLKIQPAELGDSAVYLCASSLGFGGLSFNAQLFGPGTRLTVL.

Notes on this clonotype: Given a much more abundant clone one base away, this may be a read error. The J gene is TRBJ2-7, the V gene TRBV20-1; 7 nucleotides align to TRBD1. CDR3 length: 14 residues. Germline CDR1 and CDR2: DFQATT and SNEGSKA (reference sequence). CDR3 coding DNA: TGCAGTGCTAGAGATCGGGAAGGGGGCTACCAGCAGTACTTC. It codes for CSARDREGGYQQYF.

Regarding this clonotype: A much larger clone lies a single base off, so this may be a read error. The chain couples TRBV30 to TRBJ2-1; 7 nucleotides match TRBD1. This CDR3 comprises 14 residues. The V gene's germline CDR1 is GTSNPN and CDR2 SVGIG (reference sequence). For the CDR3, the DNA is TGTACCTGCAGTCGAGGGGGCTTTTACAATGAGCAGTTCTTC. This sequence encodes CTCSRGGFYNEQFF.

CDR3 DNA sequence: TGTGCCAGCAGGGGACTAGCCCGCCTCAATGAGCAGTTCTTC. Residues: CASRGLARLNEQFF. The J gene is TRBJ2-1, the V gene TRBV2; 9 nucleotides match TRBD2. Germline values: CDR1 SNHLY, CDR2 FYNNEI. The junction had 6 bases not matched to a gene; V was cut back by 6 bases and J by 6 bases. The CDR3 loop spans 14 amino acids.

Note on this clonotype: The junction departs from germline at one end; a sequencing error may be responsible. The chain has TRBV6-1 and TRBJ2-7; D possibly matches TRBD1 or TRBD2 (5 bases each). This CDR3 has 14 residues. Germline CDR1 is MNHNS and CDR2 is SASEGT. The CDR3 DNA reads TGTGCCAGCAGTGAAACATTCGAGGGGTACGAGCAATACTTC. Its translation is CASSETFEGYEQYF.